This T cell receptor beta chain was retrieved from a study of blood T cell repertoires in COVID-19. Study background: The origin of the acute and convalescent COVID-19 samples was the United States, Italy and Spain. PBMCs, B-cell-depleted T cells, or T cells provided the cDNA or gDNA that made up the material.

Original analysis: Amplification of reference gene primers provided the estimated nucleated cell counts. Measured with immunoSEQ multiplex PCR; TCRdb has only the in-frame clones, and not every one. Clonal size and the V and J genes are those of that table, whereas D and trimming came from the DNA. The profile covers about 360,000 clones, with 85% to 90% appearing a single time and around 3% taken by the ten largest. J lost 1 base, V lost 5 bases, and 5 bases had no gene match. Per the germline V gene, CDR1 is KGHDR and CDR2 is SFDVKD. The CDR3 is 16 residues long. The V call is TRBV24-1, the J call TRBJ2-2, with 8 bases fitting TRBD1. This sequence originates from a human donor in a cohort sampled during active COVID-19. The material sequenced was peripheral blood. CDR3 DNA sequence: TGTGCCACCAGTGGTACCGGGACAGGGAACACCGGGGAGCTGTTTTTT. Translated: CATSGTGTGNTGELFF.